These T cell receptor beta chains were read from a single sample in a study of regulatory T cells in long-lasting Graves disease. TCRdb fed the multiplex PCR reads into MiXCR, producing one record per CDR3 protein. Of approximately 540,000 distinct CDR3 sequences listed, about 11% were seen once; the top ten hold approximately 9%. Another study also made use of these data, one on T cells in Graves' hyperthyroidism and ophthalmopathy.

The material was peripheral blood mononuclear cells (PBMCs), obtained at new diagnosis, from a patient treated with antithyroid drugs. The receptors here all came from a young woman with Graves disease. Both conserved end residues are part of each CDR3. D genes are given only for firm matches. Clone size appears in some rows only: once, few, many, or a class for an expanded clone.

few	-	TRBV4-1	TRBJ1-3	CASSQAGSGNTIYF	TGCGCCAGCAGCCAAGCGGGGTCTGGAAACACCATATATTTT
many	TRBD2	TRBV20-1	TRBJ2-3	CSARGREEFTDTQYF	TGCAGTGCTAGGGGGAGGGAGGAATTCACAGATACGCAGTATTTT
-	TRBD2	TRBV6-5	TRBJ2-5	CASSYSVFLTSGGTETQYF	TGTGCCAGCAGTTACTCAGTTTTCTTGACTAGCGGGGGGACCGAGACCCAGTACTTC
few	TRBD2	TRBV9	TRBJ2-1	CASSAGLASYNEQFF	TGTGCCAGCAGCGCCGGACTAGCCTCCTACAATGAGCAGTTCTTC
many	TRBD2	TRBV6-1	TRBJ2-3	CATTPGLVTDTQYF	TGTGCCACTACACCGGGACTAGTCACAGATACGCAGTATTTT
-	-	TRBV4-3	TRBJ2-1	CASSQDYPLYNEQFF	TGCGCCAGCAGCCAAGATTACCCCCTTTACAATGAGCAGTTCTTC
few	-	TRBV7-7	TRBJ2-2	CASSSRANTGELFF	TGTGCCAGCAGCTCGCGGGCGAACACCGGGGAGCTGTTTTTT
-	-	TRBV29-1	TRBJ1-2	CSVEGQTRGNYGYTF	TGCAGCGTTGAGGGCCAGACCAGAGGTAACTATGGCTACACCTTC
many	-	TRBV2	TRBJ1-5	CASEGLYSNQPQHF	TGTGCCAGCGAGGGGCTATATAGCAATCAGCCCCAGCATTTT
few	-	TRBV2	TRBJ2-1	CASSKTHEQSF	TGTGCCAGCAGTAAAACCCATGAGCAGTCCTTC
many	TRBD1	TRBV18	TRBJ1-5	CASSPQGANNQPQHF	TGTGCCAGCTCACCTCAGGGGGCGAATAATCAGCCCCAGCATTTT
many	-	TRBV5-5	TRBJ1-1	CASSLEVYMNTEAFF	TGTGCCAGCAGCTTGGAGGTATACATGAACACTGAAGCTTTCTTT
few	-	TRBV13	TRBJ1-1	CASSPPGGGGTEAFF	TGTGCCAGCAGCCCCCCAGGCGGGGGGGGCACTGAAGCTTTCTTT
many	TRBD2	TRBV13	TRBJ2-1	CASSLVRGSVFF	TGTGCCAGCAGCTTAGTTCGCGGGAGCGTGTTCTTC
few	-	TRBV12-3/TRBV12-4	TRBJ2-2	CASRGGGTGELFF	TGTGCCAGCAGAGGGGGGGGCACCGGGGAGCTGTTTTTT
-	TRBD1	TRBV20-1	TRBJ1-4	CSANSGTEYEKLFF	TGCAGTGCCAATTCCGGGACAGAGTACGAAAAACTGTTTTTT
many	-	TRBV27	TRBJ1-4	CASSYKANEKLFF	TGTGCCAGCAGCTACAAGGCTAATGAAAAACTGTTTTTT
few	-	TRBV20-1	TRBJ2-1	CSAGRPGLMYNEQFF	TGCAGTGCTGGGAGGCCGGGACTCATGTACAATGAGCAGTTCTTC
many	-	TRBV28	TRBJ2-2	CASSLLAGELFF	TGTGCCAGCAGCTTACTAGCCGGGGAGCTGTTTTTT
many	-	TRBV2	TRBJ2-7	CASSVRQAYEQYF	TGTGCCAGCAGTGTCCGACAGGCCTACGAGCAGTACTTC
many	TRBD2	TRBV20-1	TRBJ2-5	CSALTSGRAWETQYF	TGCAGTGCACTGACTAGCGGGAGGGCTTGGGAGACCCAGTACTTC
many	TRBD2	TRBV2	TRBJ2-7	CASKGLALYEQYF	TGTGCCAGCAAGGGACTAGCCCTTTACGAGCAGTACTTC
many	TRBD1	TRBV29-1	TRBJ1-4	CSVNRQGGEKLFF	TGCAGCGTTAATCGACAGGGAGGTGAAAAACTGTTTTTT
-	-	TRBV4-1	TRBJ2-2	CASSQDRQTNTGELFF	TGCGCCAGCAGCCAAGATAGGCAGACGAACACCGGGGAGCTGTTTTTT
many	-	TRBV6-1	TRBJ2-1	CASSEGGYFSSYNEQFF	TGTGCCAGCAGTGAAGGGGGTTACTTCAGCTCCTACAATGAGCAGTTCTTC
many	TRBD1	TRBV6-1	TRBJ2-2	CASSRQGFVLELFF	TGTGCCAGCAGTAGACAGGGATTCGTATTGGAGCTGTTTTTT
many	TRBD2	TRBV7-2	TRBJ2-2	CASSLIAGEDTGELFF	TGTGCCAGCAGCTTAATTGCGGGAGAAGACACCGGGGAGCTGTTTTTT
many	-	TRBV28	TRBJ2-7	CASSNIGRGRTYEQYF	TGTGCCAGCAGCAACATCGGCAGGGGCAGGACCTACGAGCAGTACTTC
few	-	TRBV6-9	TRBJ2-3	CASSDPDQTDTQYF	TGCGCCAGCAGTGACCCAGACCAGACGGATACGCAGTATTTT
many	-	TRBV18	TRBJ2-1	CASSPQGATYNEQFF	TGTGCCAGCTCACCACAGGGCGCCACCTACAATGAGCAGTTCTTC
few	-	TRBV4-1	TRBJ1-1	CASSQARGGPRDTEAFF	TGCGCCAGCAGCCAAGCTCGCGGGGGCCCGAGGGACACTGAAGCTTTCTTT